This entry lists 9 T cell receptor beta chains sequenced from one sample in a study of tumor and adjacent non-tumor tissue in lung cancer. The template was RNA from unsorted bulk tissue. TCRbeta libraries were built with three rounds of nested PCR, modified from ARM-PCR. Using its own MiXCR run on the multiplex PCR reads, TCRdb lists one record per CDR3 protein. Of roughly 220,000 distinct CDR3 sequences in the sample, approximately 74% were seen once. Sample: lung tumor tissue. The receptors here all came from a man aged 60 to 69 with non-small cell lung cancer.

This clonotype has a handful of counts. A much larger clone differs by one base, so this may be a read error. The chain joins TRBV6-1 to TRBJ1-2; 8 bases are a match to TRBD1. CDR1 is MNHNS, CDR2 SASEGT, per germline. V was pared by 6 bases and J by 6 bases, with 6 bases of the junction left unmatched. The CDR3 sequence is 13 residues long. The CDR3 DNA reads TGTGCCAGCAGCTCCGACAGGGGAGATGGCTACACCTTC. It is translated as CASSSDRGDGYTF.

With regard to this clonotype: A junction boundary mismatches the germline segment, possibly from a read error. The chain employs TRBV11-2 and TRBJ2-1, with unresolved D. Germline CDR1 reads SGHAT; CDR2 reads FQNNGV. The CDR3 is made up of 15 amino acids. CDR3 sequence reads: CASSLNPSSDAEQFF. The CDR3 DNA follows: TGTGCCAGCAGCTTAAATCCCTCGTCGGACGCTGAGCAGTTCTTT. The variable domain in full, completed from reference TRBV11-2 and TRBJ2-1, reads EAGVAQSPRYKIIEKRQSVAFWCNPISGHATLYWYQQILGQGPKLLIQFQNNGVVDDSQLPKDRFSAERLKGVDSTLKIQPAKLEDSAVYLCASSLNPSSDAEQFFGPGTRLTVL.

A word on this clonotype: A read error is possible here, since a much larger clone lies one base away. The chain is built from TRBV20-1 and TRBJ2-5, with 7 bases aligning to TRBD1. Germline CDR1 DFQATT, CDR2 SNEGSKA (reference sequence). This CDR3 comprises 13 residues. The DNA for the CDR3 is TGCAGTGCTAGAGGACAGGGTTGGGAGACCCAGCACTTC. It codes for CSARGQGWETQHF.

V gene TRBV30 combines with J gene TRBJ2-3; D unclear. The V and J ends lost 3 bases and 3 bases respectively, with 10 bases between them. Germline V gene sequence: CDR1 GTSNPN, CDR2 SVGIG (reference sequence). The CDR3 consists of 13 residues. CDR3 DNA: TGTGCCTGGAGCGCAGTAGGGACAGATACGCAGTATTTT. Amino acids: CAWSAVGTDTQYF.

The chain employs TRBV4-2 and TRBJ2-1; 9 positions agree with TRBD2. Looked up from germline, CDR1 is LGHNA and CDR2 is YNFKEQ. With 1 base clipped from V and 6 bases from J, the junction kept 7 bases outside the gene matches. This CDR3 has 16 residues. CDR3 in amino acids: CASSQGTSDYGNEQFF. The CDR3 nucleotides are TGTGCCAGCAGCCAAGGGACTAGCGATTATGGCAATGAGCAGTTCTTC.

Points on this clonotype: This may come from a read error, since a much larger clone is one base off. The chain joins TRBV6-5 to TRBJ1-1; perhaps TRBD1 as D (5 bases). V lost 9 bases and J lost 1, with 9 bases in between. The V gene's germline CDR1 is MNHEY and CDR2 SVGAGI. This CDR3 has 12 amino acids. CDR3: CARSTGNTEAFF. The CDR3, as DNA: TGTGCCAGGAGTACAGGGAACACTGAAGCTTTCTTT.

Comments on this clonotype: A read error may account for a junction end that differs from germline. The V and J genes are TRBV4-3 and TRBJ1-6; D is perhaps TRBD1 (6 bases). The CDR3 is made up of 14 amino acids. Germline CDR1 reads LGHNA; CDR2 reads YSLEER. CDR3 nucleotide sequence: TGCACCAGCAGCCGGACAGTGCTTAATTCACCCCTCCACTTT. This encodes CTSSRTVLNSPLHF.

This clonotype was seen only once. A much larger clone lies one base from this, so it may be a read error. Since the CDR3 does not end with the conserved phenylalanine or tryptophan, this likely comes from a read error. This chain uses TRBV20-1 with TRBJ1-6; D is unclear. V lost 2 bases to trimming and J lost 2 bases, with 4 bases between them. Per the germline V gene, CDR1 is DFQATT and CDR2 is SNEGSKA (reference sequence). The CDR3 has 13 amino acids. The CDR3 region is CSARYTYNSPLHI. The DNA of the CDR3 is TGCAGTGCTAGATACACCTATAATTCACCCCTCCACATT.

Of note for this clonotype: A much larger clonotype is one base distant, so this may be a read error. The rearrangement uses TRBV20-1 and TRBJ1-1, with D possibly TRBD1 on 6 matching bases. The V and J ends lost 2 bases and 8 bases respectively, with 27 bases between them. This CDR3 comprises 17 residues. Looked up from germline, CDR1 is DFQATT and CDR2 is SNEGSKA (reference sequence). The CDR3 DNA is TGCAGTGCTAGAAAATTGGGGCGTGTGTACAAAGGGGGGGAAGCTTTCTTT. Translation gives CSARKLGRVYKGGEAFF.